Each of the 12 T cell receptor beta chains below was sequenced from the same sample in a study of blood T cell repertoires in COVID-19. Repertoires were generated with immunoSEQ multiplex PCR, while TCRdb's copy carries only in-frame clones and drops some. The sample holds approximately 290,000 clones; roughly nine tenths are singletons and the top ten take 2.2%. The sequencing input was peripheral blood. These receptors were collected from a woman aged 25 to 39 with COVID-19, enrolled during active disease.

The chain recombines TRBV7-3 with TRBJ2-2; possibly TRBD2 for D (6 bases). The CDR3 has 14 amino acids. V dropped 5 bases and J dropped 5 bases, with 12 bases sitting between them. Germline V gene sequence: CDR1 SGHTA, CDR2 FQGTGA. In nucleotides, the CDR3 is TGTGCCAGCAGCCCAAACGGGGGAACCGGGGAGCTGTTTTTT. Its translation: CASSPNGGTGELFF.

The rearrangement joins TRBV11-3 to TRBJ2-1; TRBD1 is a possible D gene (6 bases). Trimming cost V 3 bases and J 2 bases, with 11 bases left between them. CDR1 and CDR2 (germline): SGHNT, YENEEA. The CDR3 has 15 residues. Written as DNA, the CDR3 is TGTGCCAGCAGCTTCGGACAGACTACCTACAATGAGCAGTTCTTC. Translating gives CASSFGQTTYNEQFF. The entire variable domain, with the rest obtained from reference TRBV11-3 and TRBJ2-1, is as follows: EAGVVQSPRYKIIEKKQPVAFWCNPISGHNTLYWYLQNLGQGPELLIRYENEEAVDDSQLPKDRFSAERLKGVDSTLKIQPAELGDSAVYLCASSFGQTTYNEQFFGPGTRLTVL.

V gene TRBV5-6 combines with J gene TRBJ2-6; 9 bases are a match to TRBD1. The CDR3 spans 16 residues. Unmatched junction bases numbered 5, after V lost 5 bases and J lost 2 bases. In germline, CDR1 is SGHDT, CDR2 YYEEEE. The CDR3 reads CASRLTGGAGANVLTF. The CDR3 DNA sequence: TGTGCCAGCAGACTCACAGGGGGCGCTGGGGCCAACGTCCTGACTTTC. The whole variable domain, remainder taken from reference TRBV5-6 and TRBJ2-6, is DAGVTQSPTHLIKTRGQQVTLRCSPKSGHDTVSWYQQALGQGPQFIFQYYEEEERQRGNFPDRFSGHQFPNYSSELNVNALLLGDSALYLCASRLTGGAGANVLTFGAGSRLTVL.

The V and J genes are TRBV7-9 and TRBJ1-3, with no clear D. V lost 5 bases to trimming and J lost 3 bases, with 14 bases between them. Per the germline V gene, CDR1 is SEHNR and CDR2 is FQNEAQ (reference sequence). The CDR3 is 15 residues long. CDR3 nucleotides: TGTGCCAGCAGCCCAAAGCGATCTCTTGGAAACACCATATATTTT. Amino acid sequence: CASSPKRSLGNTIYF.

The chain links TRBV9 to TRBJ1-1; D remains unclear. Germline CDR1 SGDLS, CDR2 YYNGEE. Trimming cost V 4 bases and J 11 bases, with 15 bases left between them. CDR3 length equals 12 residues. The DNA for the CDR3 is TGTGCCAGCAGCCCCTCCGAAAGGGAGGCTTTCTTT. This encodes CASSPSEREAFF.

V and J are TRBV27 and TRBJ1-6; 7 nucleotides match TRBD1. The CDR3 runs to 18 residues. The V segment lost 0 bases and the J segment 3 bases; nucleotides outside the gene matches: 8. CDR1 is MNHEY, CDR2 SMNVEV, per germline (reference sequence). CDR3 nucleotide sequence: TGTGCCAGCAGTTTATCGAGGGGCAGGGGGATCTATAATTCACCCCTCCACTTT. Amino acids: CASSLSRGRGIYNSPLHF.

For the CDR3, the DNA is TGTGCCAGCAGCTTGTTCGTGGGACAGTCCCGCAATCAGCCCCAGCATTTT. Translation: CASSLFVGQSRNQPQHF. The chain has TRBV5-6 and TRBJ1-5, with 7 bases matching TRBD1. V lost 1 base to trimming and J lost 2 bases; unmatched junction nucleotides: 9. CDR3 length: 17 amino acids. The germline V gene has CDR1 SGHDT and CDR2 YYEEEE.

The chain combines TRBV9 with TRBJ1-2; maybe TRBD1 (6 bases). The germline V and J ends were trimmed by 0 bases and 4 bases, with 13 bases remaining between them. Germline V CDR1 and CDR2: SGDLS, YYNGEE. There are 15 residues in the CDR3. The CDR3 sequence: CASSVGGGDGYGYTF. DNA for the CDR3: TGTGCCAGCAGCGTAGGTGGGGGCGATGGCTATGGCTACACCTTC.

This chain links TRBV5-5 with TRBJ1-1; D ambiguous. Trimming shortened V by 1 base and J by 4 bases, and 14 bases separated the two germline ends. The CDR3 is 15 amino acids. Germline V CDR1 and CDR2: SGHKS, YYEKEE (reference sequence). CDR3 sequence reads: CASSLWAQAGTEAFF. CDR3 nucleotides: TGTGCCAGCAGCTTGTGGGCTCAGGCGGGCACTGAAGCTTTCTTT.

V usage is TRBV3-1 (or the pseudogene TRBV3-2) and J usage is TRBJ2-1, with D uncertain. Germline V CDR1 and CDR2: LGHDT, YNNKEL (reference sequence). Deletions cut 6 bases from V and 7 bases from J, with 7 bases between. This CDR3 region has 11 residues. The CDR3 bases are TGTGCCAGCAGACGAGAAAATGAGCAGTTCTTC. Its translation: CASRRENEQFF.

V and J are TRBV3-1 (or the pseudogene TRBV3-2) and TRBJ2-5, with 8 bases matching TRBD2. Unmatched junction bases numbered 7, after V lost 2 bases and J lost 5 bases. The CDR3 loop spans 15 amino acids. Germline CDR1 is LGHDT and CDR2 is YNNKEL (reference sequence). This CDR3 reads CASSQPREGRETQYF. The CDR3 coding sequence is TGTGCCAGCAGCCAACCCCGGGAGGGCCGGGAGACCCAGTACTTC.

This clone was seen more than once but under ten times. This sequence joins TRBV28 and TRBJ1-5; maybe TRBD1 (5 bases). CDR1 is MDHEN and CDR2 is SYDVKM in the germline V gene. CDR3 length equals 14 residues. V lost 5 bases, J lost 3 bases, and 11 bases lay in between. The CDR3 protein is CASSPLQDNQPQHF. The CDR3 nucleotides are TGTGCCAGCAGTCCACTACAGGACAATCAGCCCCAGCATTTT.